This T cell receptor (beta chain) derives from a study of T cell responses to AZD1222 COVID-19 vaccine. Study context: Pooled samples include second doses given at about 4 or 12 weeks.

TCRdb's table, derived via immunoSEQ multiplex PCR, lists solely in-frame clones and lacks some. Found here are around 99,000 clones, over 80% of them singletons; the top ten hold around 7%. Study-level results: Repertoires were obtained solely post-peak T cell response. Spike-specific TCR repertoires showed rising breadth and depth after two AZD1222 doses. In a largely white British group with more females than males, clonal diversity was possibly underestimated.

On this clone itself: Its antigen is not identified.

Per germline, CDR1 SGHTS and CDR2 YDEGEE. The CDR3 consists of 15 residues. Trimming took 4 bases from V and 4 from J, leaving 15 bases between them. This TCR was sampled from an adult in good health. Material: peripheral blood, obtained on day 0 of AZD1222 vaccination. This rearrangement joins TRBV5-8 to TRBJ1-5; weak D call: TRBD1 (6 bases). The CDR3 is CASSPARGANQPQHF. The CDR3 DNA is TGTGCCAGCAGCCCCGCCCGGGGGGCTAATCAGCCCCAGCATTTT.